The 7 T cell receptor beta chains in this list originate from one sample, sequenced in a study of T-cell memory formation after mild COVID-19. TCRdb reanalysed the 5' RACE reads using MiXCR and keeps one entry per CDR3 protein. The table lists around 450,000 distinct CDR3 sequences, roughly a quarter of them singletons, with 8.5% to 9% in the top ten. Sequencing was done on a sample of PBMCs or a T cell subset sorted from them (not recorded which). The receptors come from an adult woman who had mild COVID-19 (a few samples of this study predate the infection). Cell type and time point are not known.

This clonotype was seen at least ten times. V and J are TRBV5-1 and TRBJ1-2; 10 bases fit TRBD1. V was pared by 3 bases and J by 2 bases, with 1 base of the junction left unmatched. The CDR3 covers 14 residues. Germline CDR1 is SGHRS and CDR2 is YFSETQ. The CDR3 region has the DNA TGCGCCAGCAGCTCGGGACAGGGGAACTATGGCTACACCTTC. Translated, it gives CASSSGQGNYGYTF.

This chain uses TRBV7-3 with TRBJ1-1; D is ambiguous. The CDR3 is made up of 12 amino acids. Germline assignment: CDR1 SGHTA and CDR2 FQGTGA. Trimming cost V 5 bases and J 7 bases, with 11 bases left between them. CDR3 in DNA: TGTGCCAGCAGCCACGAGCGGGGTGAAGCTTTCTTT. Translated, it gives CASSHERGEAFF.

This chain uses TRBV3-1 with TRBJ1-1, with D possibly matching TRBD1 (6 bases). Germline CDR1 reads LGHDT; CDR2 reads YNNKEL (reference sequence). CDR3 length: 18 amino acids. V lost 3 bases and J lost 0, with 20 bases in between. The DNA of the CDR3 is TGTGCCAGCAGCCACCCAGGGGTGGCAGGAGGTCTGAACACTGAAGCTTTCTTT. It is translated as CASSHPGVAGGLNTEAFF.

The genes are TRBV20-1 and TRBJ1-5; D remains unclear. The CDR3 consists of 14 residues. V lost 3 bases and J lost 3, with 12 bases in between. Germline loops: CDR1 DFQATT, CDR2 SNEGSKA (reference sequence). DNA for the CDR3: TGCAGTGCTAGTGGCGGGGAGACCAATCAGCCCCAGCATTTT. It is translated as CSASGGETNQPQHF.

This chain uses TRBV9 with TRBJ2-2; D possibly matches TRBD1 or TRBD2 (5 bases each). The CDR3 is 17 residues long. Germline V gives CDR1 SGDLS, CDR2 YYNGEE. V shed 0 bases and J shed 6 bases, with 18 bases lying between them. The CDR3 protein is CASSVDTGTVVAGELFF. The CDR3 DNA reads TGTGCCAGCAGCGTAGATACCGGGACCGTAGTCGCCGGGGAGCTGTTTTTT.

The sample holds a few counts of this clonotype. The V gene is TRBV6-5, the J gene TRBJ2-7; 7 bases fit TRBD2. CDR1 and CDR2 (germline): MNHEY, SVGAGI. J lost 0 bases, V lost 5 bases, and 7 bases had no gene match. The CDR3 has 15 residues. Here the CDR3 DNA reads TGTGCCAGCAGTACACCGGGACTACACTCCTACGAGCAGTACTTC. Translation gives CASSTPGLHSYEQYF.

The chain has TRBV20-1 and TRBJ2-2; 7 nucleotides agree with TRBD1. Germline loops: CDR1 DFQATT, CDR2 SNEGSKA (reference sequence). CDR3 length equals 16 residues. V shed 4 bases and J 5 bases; nucleotides not matched to a gene: 13. The CDR3 loop is CSATSVQGSWTGELFF. CDR3 nucleotide sequence: TGCAGTGCTACCAGTGTACAGGGGTCGTGGACCGGGGAGCTGTTTTTT.